This section outlines one T cell receptor (beta chain) sequence together with its context. This record belongs to a study of T cell responses to AZD1222 COVID-19 vaccine. CDR3 length: 16 residues. After removal of 4 bases from V and 11 bases from J, the junction contained 17 bases not matched to a gene. Looked up from germline, CDR1 is SGHRS and CDR2 is YFSETQ. Profiling relied on immunoSEQ multiplex PCR, and the TCRdb table lists in-frame clones only, not all of them. The profile covers about 140,000 clones, with about 90% appearing a single time and under 3.5% taken by the ten largest. The chain carries TRBV5-1 and TRBJ2-1; 8 bases agree with TRBD2. This TCR derives from an adult in good health. This specimen consisted of peripheral blood, obtained on day 0 of AZD1222 vaccination. CDR3 sequence: CASSPGGTEAMGQQFF. The CDR3 DNA sequence: TGCGCCAGCAGCCCGGGGGGGACGGAGGCCATGGGGCAGCAGTTCTTC.